The 27 T cell receptor beta chains in this list originate from one sample, sequenced in a study of blood T cells in healthy people across ages. A sample-barcoded 5' primer and a J-beta primer mix were used in a second PCR of roughly 6 to 11 cycles. TCRdb passed the 5' RACE reads through MiXCR, listing each CDR3 protein once. The sample lists fewer than 950,000 distinct CDR3 sequences, approximately 55% occurring once. Sequenced sample: blood. These receptor sequences come from a man older than 75 in good health.

This chain uses TRBV29-1 with TRBJ2-7; D is ambiguous. Germline V lookup: CDR1 SQVTM, CDR2 ANQGSEA. The CDR3 runs to 13 residues. V gave up 4 bases and J gave up 0 bases, with 10 bases separating them. In nucleotides, the CDR3 is TGCAGCGTTGGCACCCGGAGCTCCTACGAGCAGTACTTC. This gives the protein CSVGTRSSYEQYF.

The gene calls are TRBV7-2 and TRBJ2-1; 12 bases fit TRBD2. The CDR3 sequence is 15 residues long. After removal of 0 bases from V and 10 bases from J, the junction contained 4 bases not matched to a gene. CDR1 is SGHTA, CDR2 FQGNSA, per germline. CDR3 loop: CASSLALAGGREQFF. The CDR3 DNA reads as TGTGCCAGCAGCTTAGCGCTAGCGGGAGGGAGGGAGCAGTTCTTC.

J is TRBJ2-1 and V is TRBV2; 9 nucleotides line up with TRBD1. V lost 5 bases and J lost 5; bases outside the gene matches: 10. Germline CDR1 reads SNHLY; CDR2 reads FYNNEI. The CDR3 totals 16 residues. The CDR3 protein is CASSRRTGVGHNEQFF. The CDR3 region has the DNA TGTGCCAGCAGTCGAAGGACAGGGGTCGGCCACAATGAGCAGTTCTTC.

This rearrangement joins TRBV6-1 to TRBJ1-2; D is unclear. The germline gives CDR1 MNHNS, CDR2 SASEGT. With 6 bases removed from V and 4 bases from J, the gap between germline ends came to 18 bases. The CDR3 totals 15 residues. CDR3 in DNA: TGTGCCAGCAGATTAGTAGGCACCTTTTTCTATGGCTACACCTTC. This gives the protein CASRLVGTFFYGYTF.

This chain links TRBV6-2 or TRBV6-3 with TRBJ1-2; D remains unclear. V lost 0 bases, J lost 3 bases, and 11 bases lay in between. The germline V gene encodes CDR1 MNHEY and CDR2 SVGEGT. The CDR3 length is 15 residues. The CDR3 DNA follows: TGTGCCAGCAGTTACTCGGACCCAATAGACTATGGCTACACCTTC. Its protein is CASSYSDPIDYGYTF.

The CDR3 DNA sequence: TGTGCCAGCAGTCCAATTATCGCGCATGAGCAGTTCTTC. Amino acids: CASSPIIAHEQFF. The chain couples TRBV27 to TRBJ2-1; no reliable D call. The CDR3 runs to 13 residues. V was clipped by 5 bases and J by 8 bases, with 13 bases between them. Germline V gene data show CDR1 as MNHEY and CDR2 as SMNVEV (reference sequence).

This clonotype has more than one count but fewer than ten. J is TRBJ2-5 and V is TRBV18, with D possibly called TRBD1 or TRBD2 (6 bases each). Germline values: CDR1 KGHSH, CDR2 LQKENI. The length of the CDR3 is 14 residues. V was trimmed by 3 bases and J by 9 bases, leaving 17 bases between them. This chain's CDR3 is CASSPGQITGAQYF. CDR3 nucleotides: TGTGCCAGCTCACCCGGACAGATTACGGGGGCCCAGTACTTC.

This clonotype was seen only a few times. The chain is built from TRBV29-1 and TRBJ2-5; 9 nucleotides agree with TRBD1. With the DNA end fitting TRBJ2-7 better, the J assignment may be wrong. Germline V gene data show CDR1 as SQVTM and CDR2 as ANQGSEA. The length of the CDR3 is 17 residues. The DNA of the CDR3 is TGCAGCGCCCCCTGGGGAGGGGGGGACAGGGCGATCTACGAGCAGTACTTC. This translates into CSAPWGGGDRAIYEQYF.

The rearrangement links TRBV20-1 to TRBJ2-1; D is undetermined. Germline-derived CDR1 and CDR2 are DFQATT and SNEGSKA (reference sequence). This CDR3 region has 14 residues. V dropped 4 bases and J dropped 4 bases, with 14 bases sitting between them. Here the CDR3 reads CSAIGPLNYNEQFF. The CDR3 coding sequence is TGCAGTGCTATAGGCCCCCTCAATTACAATGAGCAGTTCTTC.

This chain connects TRBV7-9 to TRBJ2-7, with D possibly called TRBD1 or TRBD2 (5 bases each). Trimming shortened V by 7 bases and J by 5 bases, and 21 bases separated the two germline ends. This CDR3 has 15 residues. The germline V gene encodes CDR1 SEHNR and CDR2 FQNEAQ (reference sequence). This CDR3 reads CASTKPGQANHEQYF. DNA for the CDR3: TGTGCCAGCACCAAACCGGGGCAGGCTAACCACGAGCAGTACTTC.

There are a few counts of this clonotype. The rearrangement uses TRBV27 and TRBJ1-2; TRBD1 might be the D (5 bases). Germline lookup yields CDR1 MNHEY and CDR2 SMNVEV (reference sequence). The CDR3 covers 12 residues. The V end was cut by 8 bases, the J end by 8 bases, with 15 bases between. CDR3 nucleotide sequence: TGTGCCAGCGGTTCCGCAGGGAAGGGCTACACCTTC. Amino acid sequence: CASGSAGKGYTF.

The chain links TRBV28 to TRBJ2-1, with D possibly being TRBD1 or TRBD2 (5 bases each). This CDR3 is 16 amino acids long. The germline gives CDR1 MDHEN, CDR2 SYDVKM. V gave up 5 bases and J gave up 0 bases, with 14 bases separating them. The CDR3 is CASSQPGTPSYNEQFF. The DNA for the CDR3 is TGTGCCAGCAGTCAACCAGGGACCCCCTCCTACAATGAGCAGTTCTTC.

This clonotype has only a few counts. J is TRBJ2-7 and V is TRBV29-1; perhaps TRBD1 as D (5 bases). CDR1 and CDR2 (germline): SQVTM, ANQGSEA. The CDR3 spans 14 residues. V lost 5 bases to trimming and J lost 7 bases, with 21 bases between them. The chain's CDR3 is CSVWEGASVGEQYF. The CDR3 DNA reads as TGCAGCGTTTGGGAAGGGGCCTCAGTGGGGGAGCAGTACTTC.

The rearrangement uses TRBV2 and TRBJ2-1; D not resolved. CDR1 and CDR2 (germline): SNHLY, FYNNEI. The length of the CDR3 is 14 residues. V was cut by 7 bases and J by 7 bases, with 17 bases left in between. The DNA of the CDR3 is TGTGCCAGCATAAGGGCCAGACTGCGGAATGAGCAGTTCTTC. Protein: CASIRARLRNEQFF.

V usage is TRBV20-1 and J usage is TRBJ2-7; perhaps TRBD1 as D (6 bases). The CDR3 is 14 residues long. V was pared by 6 bases and J by 2 bases, with 17 bases between. Germline V gene sequence: CDR1 DFQATT, CDR2 SNEGSKA (reference sequence). CDR3 sequence reads: CSADQGNRAYEQYF. CDR3 DNA: TGCAGTGCGGATCAGGGAAACAGGGCCTACGAGCAGTACTTC.

The chain carries TRBV5-6 and TRBJ1-2; weak D call: TRBD1 (6 bases). Germline V lookup: CDR1 SGHDT, CDR2 YYEEEE. The length of the CDR3 is 14 residues. Deletions cut 4 bases from V and 5 bases from J, with 15 bases between. CDR3 protein: CASSGQGRLYGYTF. The CDR3 DNA reads TGTGCCAGCAGCGGCCAGGGGCGCCTATATGGCTACACCTTC.

This clonotype has a handful of counts. The chain links TRBV5-1 to TRBJ2-7; D might be TRBD2 (6 bases). V was clipped by 3 bases and J by 6 bases, with 19 bases between them. The CDR3 loop spans 15 amino acids. The germline V gene has CDR1 SGHRS and CDR2 YFSETQ. The CDR3 sequence is CASSSGRLGQLEQYF. The CDR3 nucleotides read TGCGCCAGCAGCTCGGGGAGACTAGGACAACTCGAGCAGTACTTC.

This rearrangement joins TRBV25-1 to TRBJ2-3, with D perhaps TRBD1 (6 bases). Looked up from germline, CDR1 is MGHDK and CDR2 is SYGVNS. The CDR3 is 12 amino acids. The ends were cut back, 7 bases at V and 6 bases at J, with 11 bases in the middle. CDR3 region: CASTSQGDTQYF. CDR3 DNA: TGTGCCAGCACTTCCCAGGGGGATACGCAGTATTTT.

This chain links TRBV2 with TRBJ2-1; D gene ambiguous. The germline gives CDR1 SNHLY, CDR2 FYNNEI. Deletions cut 2 bases from V and 9 bases from J, with 8 bases between. The CDR3 has 12 residues. The CDR3 nucleotides read TGTGCCAGCAGTGAAACCGAACGTGAGCAGTTCTTC. Translated: CASSETEREQFF.

The chain joins TRBV12-3 or TRBV12-4 to TRBJ2-3; no clear D gene. This CDR3 spans 15 amino acids. Trimming left V 5 bases short and J 6 bases short, with 18 bases between. The chain's CDR3 is CASSDGRSRADTQYF. The DNA for the CDR3 is TGTGCCAGCAGTGACGGCAGGTCGAGAGCTGATACGCAGTATTTT.

This clonotype has a single count. V is TRBV20-1 and J is TRBJ2-3; 11 bases are shared with TRBD2. Germline assignment: CDR1 DFQATT and CDR2 SNEGSKA (reference sequence). The CDR3 has 14 residues. V lost 6 bases to trimming and J lost 7 bases; unmatched junction nucleotides: 9. The CDR3, as DNA: TGCAGTGCCCCGACTAGCGGGAATACAAATACGCAGTATTTT. It yields the protein CSAPTSGNTNTQYF.

The chain carries TRBV9 and TRBJ2-3, with a weak D call TRBD1 (7 bases). Trimming cost V 0 bases and J 2 bases, with 22 bases left between them. The germline CDR1 and CDR2 sequences are SGDLS and YYNGEE. The CDR3 consists of 19 residues. The CDR3 reads CASSVGPQGTFRNTDTQYF. The CDR3 coding sequence is TGTGCCAGCAGCGTAGGTCCACAGGGGACTTTTCGAAACACAGATACGCAGTATTTT.

As for this clonotype: Without the conserved terminal phenylalanine or tryptophan, this CDR3 likely stems from a read error. It is unclear where the CDR3 begins or ends on the DNA, so no DNA is shown, and the CDR3 is as TCRdb lists it. The chain couples TRBV29-1 to TRBJ1-1. Per germline, CDR1 SQVTM and CDR2 ANQGSEA. The CDR3 is 14 amino acids in total, end residues counted. CDR3 sequence reads: CSVDLGVWNTEPFV.

About this clonotype itself: This may be a read error, as it is one base from a much larger clone. The chain couples TRBV29-1 to TRBJ2-5; 9 nucleotides match TRBD1. The CDR3 runs 15 residues. Germline V lookup: CDR1 SQVTM, CDR2 ANQGSEA. The CDR3: CGVRPPGQGRETQYF. CDR3 nucleotide sequence: TGCGGCGTGCGCCCTCCGGGACAGGGAAGAGAGACCCAGTACTTC.

The rearrangement uses TRBV25-1 and TRBJ2-5; 11 bases align to TRBD1. The germline V gene has CDR1 MGHDK and CDR2 SYGVNS. J was trimmed by 4 bases and V by 5 bases; bases with no gene match: 6. CDR3 length equals 15 residues. CDR3: CASSPDRGHSETQYF. The DNA of the CDR3 is TGTGCCAGCAGTCCGGACAGGGGGCATTCAGAGACCCAGTACTTC.

The chain combines TRBV7-9 with TRBJ2-4; D is possibly TRBD1 (5 bases). The CDR3 is 17 amino acids. Trimming stripped 5 bases from V and 0 bases from J, with 17 bases between. Germline V gene sequence: CDR1 SEHNR, CDR2 FQNEAQ (reference sequence). CDR3 amino acids: CASSPPTAPLAKNIQYF. As DNA, the CDR3 is TGTGCCAGCAGCCCTCCGACAGCCCCTTTAGCCAAAAACATTCAGTACTTC. The full variable domain, rest sourced from reference TRBV7-9 and TRBJ2-4, is DTGVSQNPRHKITKRGQNVTFRCDPISEHNRLYWYRQTLGQGPEFLTYFQNEAQLEKSRLLSDRFSAERPKGSFSTLEIQRTEQGDSAMYLCASSPPTAPLAKNIQYFGAGTRLSVL.

This clonotype was recorded once. The final CDR3 position lacks the conserved phenylalanine or tryptophan, pointing to a likely read error. The J gene is TRBJ2-1, the V gene TRBV11-3; D is undetermined. Germline lookup yields CDR1 SGHNT and CDR2 YENEEA. V gave up 0 bases and J gave up 9 bases, with 6 bases separating them. This CDR3 comprises 12 residues. CDR3 loop: CASSLDTAEQFV. Written as DNA, the CDR3 is TGTGCCAGCAGCTTAGATACCGCTGAGCAGTTCGTC.